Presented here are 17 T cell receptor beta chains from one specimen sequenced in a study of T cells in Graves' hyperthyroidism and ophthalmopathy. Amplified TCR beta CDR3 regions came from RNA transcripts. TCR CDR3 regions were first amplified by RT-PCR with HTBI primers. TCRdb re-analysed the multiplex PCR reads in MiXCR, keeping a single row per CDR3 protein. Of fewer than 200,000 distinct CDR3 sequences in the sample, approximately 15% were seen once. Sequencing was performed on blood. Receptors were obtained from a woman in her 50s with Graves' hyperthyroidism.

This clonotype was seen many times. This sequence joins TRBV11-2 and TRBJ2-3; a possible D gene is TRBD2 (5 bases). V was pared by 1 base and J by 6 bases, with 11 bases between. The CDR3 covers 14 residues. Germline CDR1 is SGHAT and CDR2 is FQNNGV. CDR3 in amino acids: CASSLVFGVDTQYF. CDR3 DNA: TGTGCCAGCAGCTTAGTTTTCGGGGTCGATACGCAGTATTTT.

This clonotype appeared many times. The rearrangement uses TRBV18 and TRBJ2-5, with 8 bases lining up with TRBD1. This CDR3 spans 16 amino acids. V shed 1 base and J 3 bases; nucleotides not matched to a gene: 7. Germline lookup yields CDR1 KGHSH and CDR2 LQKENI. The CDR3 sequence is CASSPQAAGGEETQYF. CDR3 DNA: TGTGCCAGCTCACCACAGGCAGCAGGGGGCGAAGAGACCCAGTACTTC.

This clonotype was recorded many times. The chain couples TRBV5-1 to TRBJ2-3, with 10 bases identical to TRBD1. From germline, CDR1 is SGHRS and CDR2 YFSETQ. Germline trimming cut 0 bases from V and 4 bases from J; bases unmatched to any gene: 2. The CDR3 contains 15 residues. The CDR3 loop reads CASSLAGQGSDTQYF. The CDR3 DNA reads TGCGCCAGCAGCTTGGCGGGACAGGGGTCAGATACGCAGTATTTT.

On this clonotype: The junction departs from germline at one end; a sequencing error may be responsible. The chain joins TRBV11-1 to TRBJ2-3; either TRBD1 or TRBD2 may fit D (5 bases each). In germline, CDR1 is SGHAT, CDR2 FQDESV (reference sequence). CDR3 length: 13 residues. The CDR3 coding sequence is TGTGCCAGCAGCCGGGACGCCACAGATACGCGGTATTTT. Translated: CASSRDATDTRYF.

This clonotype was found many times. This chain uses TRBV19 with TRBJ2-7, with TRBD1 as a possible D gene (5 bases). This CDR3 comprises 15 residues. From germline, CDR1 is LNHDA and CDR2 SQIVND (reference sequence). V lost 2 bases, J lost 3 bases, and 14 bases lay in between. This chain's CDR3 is CASSISPGQYYEQYF. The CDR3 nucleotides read TGTGCCAGTAGTATAAGCCCCGGACAATACTACGAGCAGTACTTC.

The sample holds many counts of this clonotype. CDR3 region: CASSWGLGPYEQYF. The CDR3 DNA reads TGTGCCAGCAGTTGGGGACTAGGGCCTTACGAGCAGTACTTC. The J gene is TRBJ2-7, the V gene TRBV27; TRBD2 agrees at 8 bases. Losses at the gene ends were 4 bases for V and 4 bases for J; bases not matched to a gene: 6. CDR3 length equals 14 residues. The germline V gene encodes CDR1 MNHEY and CDR2 SMNVEV (reference sequence).

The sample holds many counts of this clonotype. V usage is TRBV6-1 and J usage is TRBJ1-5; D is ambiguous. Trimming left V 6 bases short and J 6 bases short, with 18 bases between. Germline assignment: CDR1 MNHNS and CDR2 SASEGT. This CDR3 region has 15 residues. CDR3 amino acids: CASSDPWGWSQPQHF. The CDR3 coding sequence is TGTGCCAGCAGCGACCCGTGGGGTTGGTCTCAGCCCCAGCATTTT.

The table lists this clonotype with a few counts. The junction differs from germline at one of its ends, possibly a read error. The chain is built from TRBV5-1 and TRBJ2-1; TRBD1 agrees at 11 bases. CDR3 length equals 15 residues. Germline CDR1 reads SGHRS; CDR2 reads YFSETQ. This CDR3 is CASSRTGGTYNGQFF. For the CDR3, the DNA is TGCGCCAGCAGCCGGACAGGGGGCACCTACAATGGGCAGTTCTTC. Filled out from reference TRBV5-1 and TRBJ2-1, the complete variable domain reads KAGVTQTPRYLIKTRGQQVTLSCSPISGHRSVSWYQQTPGQGLQFLFEYFSETQRNKGNFPGRFSGRQFSNSRSEMNVSTLELGDSALYLCASSRTGGTYNGQFFGPGTRLTVL.

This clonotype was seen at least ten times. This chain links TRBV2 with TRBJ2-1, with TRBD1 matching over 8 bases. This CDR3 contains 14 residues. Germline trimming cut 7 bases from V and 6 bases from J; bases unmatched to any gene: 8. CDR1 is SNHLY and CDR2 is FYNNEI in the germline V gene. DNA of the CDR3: TGTGCCAGCAACCGACAGGGGAGCTTCAATGAGCAGTTCTTC. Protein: CASNRQGSFNEQFF.

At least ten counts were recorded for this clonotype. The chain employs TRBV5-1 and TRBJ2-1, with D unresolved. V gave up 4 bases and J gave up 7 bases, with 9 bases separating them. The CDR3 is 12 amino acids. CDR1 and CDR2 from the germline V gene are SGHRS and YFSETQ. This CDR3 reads CASSIGGNEQFF. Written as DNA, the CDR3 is TGCGCCAGCAGCATAGGTGGTAATGAGCAGTTCTTC.

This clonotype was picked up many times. The CDR3 coding sequence is TGCGCCAGCAGTCGGACAGGCCAAAATGAAAAACTGTTTTTT. Encoded protein: CASSRTGQNEKLFF. This chain joins TRBV5-1 and TRBJ1-4, with 7 bases aligning to TRBD1. Germline-derived CDR1 and CDR2 are SGHRS and YFSETQ. The CDR3 runs 14 residues. V shed 5 bases, J shed 5 bases, and the junction held 6 bases outside the gene matches.

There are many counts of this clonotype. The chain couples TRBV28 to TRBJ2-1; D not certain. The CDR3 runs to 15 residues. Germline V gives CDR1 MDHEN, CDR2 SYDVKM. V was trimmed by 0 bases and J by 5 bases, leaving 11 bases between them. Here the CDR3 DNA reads TGTGCCAGCAGTTTATGGGATGGGGTGAACAATGAGCAGTTCTTC. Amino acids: CASSLWDGVNNEQFF.

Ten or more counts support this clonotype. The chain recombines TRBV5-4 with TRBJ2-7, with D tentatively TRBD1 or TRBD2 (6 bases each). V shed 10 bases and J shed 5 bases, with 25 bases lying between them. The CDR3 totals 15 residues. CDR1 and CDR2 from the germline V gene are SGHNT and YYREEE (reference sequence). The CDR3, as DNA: TGTGCCTTTAAGAGATTAGGGGGGCGATACGACGAGCAGTACTTC. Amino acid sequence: CAFKRLGGRYDEQYF. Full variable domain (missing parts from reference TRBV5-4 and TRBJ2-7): ETGVTQSPTHLIKTRGQQVTLRCSSQSGHNTVSWYQQALGQGPQFIFQYYREEENGRGNFPPRFSGLQFPNYSSELNVNALELDDSALYLCAFKRLGGRYDEQYFGPGTRLTVT.

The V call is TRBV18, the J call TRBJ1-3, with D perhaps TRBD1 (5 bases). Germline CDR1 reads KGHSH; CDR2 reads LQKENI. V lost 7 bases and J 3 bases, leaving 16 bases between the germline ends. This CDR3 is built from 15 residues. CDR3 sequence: CASFTLAGLGNTIYF. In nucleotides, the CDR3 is TGTGCCAGCTTCACCCTCGCGGGGCTTGGAAACACCATATATTTT.

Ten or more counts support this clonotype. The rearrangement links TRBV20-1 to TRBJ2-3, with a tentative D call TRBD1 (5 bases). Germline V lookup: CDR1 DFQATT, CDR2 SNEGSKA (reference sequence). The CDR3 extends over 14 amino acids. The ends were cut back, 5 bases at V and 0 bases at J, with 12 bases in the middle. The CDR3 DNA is TGCAGTGCTCGGCGACAGACTAGCACAGATACGCAGTATTTT. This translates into CSARRQTSTDTQYF.

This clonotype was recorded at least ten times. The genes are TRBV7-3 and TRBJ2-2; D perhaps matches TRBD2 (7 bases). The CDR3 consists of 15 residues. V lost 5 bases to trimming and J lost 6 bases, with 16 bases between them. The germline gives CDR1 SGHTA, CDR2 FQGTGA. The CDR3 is CASSPTLGGPGELFF. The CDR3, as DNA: TGTGCCAGCAGCCCAACTTTGGGGGGGCCCGGGGAGCTGTTTTTT.

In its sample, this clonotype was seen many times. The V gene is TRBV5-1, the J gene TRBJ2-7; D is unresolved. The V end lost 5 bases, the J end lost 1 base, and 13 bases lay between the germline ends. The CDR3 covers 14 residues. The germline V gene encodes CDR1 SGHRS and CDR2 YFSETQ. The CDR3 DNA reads TGCGCCAGCAGACCCAGTCCGCCTTCCTACGAGCAGTACTTC. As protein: CASRPSPPSYEQYF.